Below, 18 T cell receptor beta chains from the same sample are listed, as sequenced in a study of regulatory T cells in long-lasting Graves disease. The sample's time point: newly diagnosed GD, antithyroid drugs for less than 3 months. PBMC-extracted RNA yielded the TCR library. Construction of TCR beta libraries relied on iRepertoire HTBI primers and on Arm-PCR targeting CDR3 regions. TCRdb reprocessed the multiplex PCR reads via MiXCR and lists one record per CDR3 protein. Counted here are about 620,000 distinct CDR3 sequences, 15% to 20% occurring once; the ten biggest clones make up about 18%. The same data also went into a second study, on T cells in Graves' hyperthyroidism and ophthalmopathy.

The material was peripheral blood mononuclear cells (PBMCs), obtained at new diagnosis, from a patient treated with antithyroid drugs. The origin of the receptors is a woman aged 25 to 39 with Graves disease.

The chain carries TRBV20-1 and TRBJ2-2, with 9 bases lining up with TRBD2. Germline assignment: CDR1 DFQATT and CDR2 SNEGSKA (reference sequence). V shed 6 bases and J 6 bases; nucleotides not matched to a gene: 8. This CDR3 has 14 residues. In nucleotides, the CDR3 is TGCAGTGCAGATAGCGGGAGCGGGGCCGGGGAGCTGTTTTTT. The encoded protein is CSADSGSGAGELFF.

The rearrangement joins TRBV29-1 to TRBJ2-3; TRBD2 matches at 8 bases. Looked up from germline, CDR1 is SQVTM and CDR2 is ANQGSEA. After removal of 3 bases from V and 2 bases from J, the junction contained 7 bases not matched to a gene. This CDR3 spans 15 amino acids. CDR3 protein: CSVEGAGAPTDTQYF. In nucleotides, the CDR3 is TGCAGCGTTGAGGGAGCGGGGGCCCCCACAGATACGCAGTATTTT.

In this sample, this clonotype turned up many times. V usage is TRBV27 and J usage is TRBJ2-1; 9 bases line up with TRBD1. Germline trimming cut 5 bases from V and 4 bases from J; bases unmatched to any gene: 6. Per germline, CDR1 MNHEY and CDR2 SMNVEV (reference sequence). CDR3 size: 15 residues. As DNA, the CDR3 is TGTGCCAGCAGTCCAAGACAGGGGGGATACAATGAGCAGTTCTTC. This gives the protein CASSPRQGGYNEQFF.

The V and J genes are TRBV30 and TRBJ1-6; D remains unclear. Trimming removed 0 bases from V and 10 bases from J, with 13 bases in between. CDR1 is GTSNPN, CDR2 SVGIG, per germline (reference sequence). This CDR3 comprises 14 residues. This CDR3 reads CAWSVSVAISPLHF. DNA for the CDR3: TGTGCCTGGAGTGTATCGGTTGCCATCTCACCCCTCCACTTT.

This clonotype was seen ten or more times. This chain joins TRBV7-2 and TRBJ2-3; D is uncertain. V was trimmed by 5 bases and J by 0 bases, leaving 12 bases between them. The CDR3 is 15 amino acids. From germline, CDR1 is SGHTA and CDR2 FQGNSA. The CDR3 protein is CASSPQPLSTDTQYF. The CDR3 bases are TGTGCCAGCAGCCCGCAGCCACTTAGCACAGATACGCAGTATTTT.

This clonotype was counted between two and nine times. The chain combines TRBV6-1 with TRBJ2-7, with 10 bases identical to TRBD2. Germline loops: CDR1 MNHNS, CDR2 SASEGT. This CDR3 has 14 amino acids. V shed 9 bases, J shed 3 bases, and the junction held 8 bases outside the gene matches. The DNA for the CDR3 is TGTGCCAGTATATTAGCGGGAGGCGTCTACGAGCAGTACTTC. Protein product: CASILAGGVYEQYF.

There are many counts of this clonotype. Written as DNA, the CDR3 is TGTGCCAGCAGTTTCTCGTTAAGGGGCGGAGGGACTGAAGCTTTCTTT. Encoded protein: CASSFSLRGGGTEAFF. The rearrangement joins TRBV27 to TRBJ1-1; maybe TRBD1 (5 bases). Germline-derived CDR1 and CDR2 are MNHEY and SMNVEV (reference sequence). The V and J ends lost 3 bases and 5 bases respectively, with 19 bases between them. The CDR3 covers 16 residues.

CDR3 sequence: CSARDWLAGAGGLGEQFF. For the CDR3, the DNA is TGCAGTGCTAGAGACTGGCTAGCGGGAGCGGGCGGGTTGGGTGAGCAGTTCTTC. The V gene is TRBV20-1, the J gene TRBJ2-1; 10 bases are a match to TRBD2. The ends lost 0 bases at V and 9 bases at J; junction bases unmatched: 17. The germline CDR1 and CDR2 sequences are DFQATT and SNEGSKA (reference sequence). The CDR3 is 18 residues long.

Concerning this clonotype: One junction end does not reproduce the germline sequence, and a read error may be involved. The chain has TRBV5-4 and TRBJ2-7; perhaps TRBD1 as D (7 bases). Germline V lookup: CDR1 SGHNT, CDR2 YYREEE (reference sequence). This CDR3 region has 16 residues. The CDR3 bases are TGCGCCAGCAGCCAAGAGGGGGCGGGAAGGTCCTACGAGCAGTACTTC. Amino acid sequence: CASSQEGAGRSYEQYF.

Concerning this clonotype itself: A much larger clone differs from this one at a single base, so this may be a read error. This chain links TRBV15 with TRBJ1-5; 9 bases match TRBD1. From germline, CDR1 is LNHNV and CDR2 YYDKDF (reference sequence). There are 14 residues in the CDR3. The CDR3 reads CAMGQGESNQPQHF. CDR3 DNA: TGTGCTATGGGACAGGGCGAGAGCAATCAGCCCCAGCATTTT. Drawing the rest from reference TRBV15 and TRBJ1-5, the complete variable domain is DAMVIQNPRYQVTQFGKPVTLSCSQTLNHNVMYWYQQKSSQAPKLLFHYYDKDFNNEADTPDNFQSRRPNTSFCFLDIRSPGLGDTAMYLCAMGQGESNQPQHFGDGTRLSIL.

This clonotype came up many times. This chain joins TRBV11-2 and TRBJ2-7; 7 bases align to TRBD2. The CDR3 totals 14 residues. With 1 base clipped from V and 5 bases from J, the junction kept 5 bases outside the gene matches. The V gene's germline CDR1 is SGHAT and CDR2 FQNNGV. The CDR3 region has the DNA TGTGCCAGCAGCTTAGGGGGGGGAACGGACGAGCAGTACTTC. Translated: CASSLGGGTDEQYF.

The chain recombines TRBV4-2 with TRBJ1-4; 7 nucleotides align to TRBD1. CDR1 is LGHNA, CDR2 YNFKEQ, per germline. After removal of 0 bases from V and 7 bases from J, the junction contained 2 bases not matched to a gene. The CDR3 runs to 14 residues. The DNA for the CDR3 is TGTGCCAGCAGCCAAGATAGGACAGGTGAAAAACTGTTTTTT. As protein: CASSQDRTGEKLFF.

This clonotype was seen at least ten times. The rearrangement joins TRBV2 to TRBJ2-5, with D possibly matching TRBD2 (5 bases). The germline gives CDR1 SNHLY, CDR2 FYNNEI. V was clipped by 8 bases and J by 5 bases, with 18 bases between them. This CDR3 is built from 14 residues. The DNA of the CDR3 is TGTGCCAGCTTCCCACGGGGAGACTCTGAGACCCAGTACTTC. It encodes CASFPRGDSETQYF. The whole variable domain, filled in from reference TRBV2 and TRBJ2-5, reads EPEVTQTPSHQVTQMGQEVILRCVPISNHLYFYWYRQILGQKVEFLVSFYNNEISEKSEIFDDQFSVERPDGSNFTLKIRSTKLEDSAMYFCASFPRGDSETQYFGPGTRLLVL.

This clonotype showed up many times. The rearrangement links TRBV11-2 to TRBJ2-1, with 11 bases that match TRBD1. The CDR3 spans 16 residues. Looked up from germline, CDR1 is SGHAT and CDR2 is FQNNGV. V lost 0 bases, J lost 12 bases, and 10 bases stayed unmatched. As DNA, the CDR3 is TGTGCCAGCAGCTTAGACCGGACAGGGGGCACTAGCACGCAGTTCTTC. Amino acids: CASSLDRTGGTSTQFF.

In DNA form, the CDR3 reads TGTGCCAGCAGCTCCCCGGCAGGGGGCGCGGGGGCGGAGACCCAGTACTTC. Residues: CASSSPAGGAGAETQYF. V usage is TRBV5-4 and J usage is TRBJ2-5; tentatively, D is TRBD1 (8 bases). Looked up from germline, CDR1 is SGHNT and CDR2 is YYREEE (reference sequence). V dropped 3 bases and J dropped 5 bases, with 23 bases sitting between them. This CDR3 has 17 residues.

This clonotype has at least ten counts. V and J are TRBV7-9 and TRBJ1-1; D might be TRBD1 (6 bases). Germline V gene sequence: CDR1 SEHNR, CDR2 FQNEAQ (reference sequence). The CDR3 sequence is 14 residues long. V was trimmed by 5 bases and J by 1 base, leaving 11 bases between them. CDR3 coding DNA: TGTGCCAGCAGCGTACAGGGAGGGAACACTGAAGCTTTCTTT. Amino acids: CASSVQGGNTEAFF. The full variable domain, its missing parts supplied by reference TRBV7-9 and TRBJ1-1, is DTGVSQNPRHKITKRGQNVTFRCDPISEHNRLYWYRQTLGQGPEFLTYFQNEAQLEKSRLLSDRFSAERPKGSFSTLEIQRTEQGDSAMYLCASSVQGGNTEAFFGQGTRLTVV.

There are many counts of this clonotype. The chain carries TRBV28 and TRBJ1-5; 9 positions match TRBD1. CDR1 and CDR2 from the germline V gene are MDHEN and SYDVKM. This CDR3 contains 16 residues. The ends lost 10 bases at V and 6 bases at J; junction bases unmatched: 16. The CDR3 here is CAILSTGQGVSQPQHF. In DNA, the CDR3 is TGTGCCATTCTCTCAACGGGACAGGGTGTTAGTCAGCCCCAGCATTTT.

To note about this clonotype: This may be a read error: a much more frequent sequence differs by one nucleotide. The V gene is TRBV7-2, the J gene TRBJ1-2, with D possibly being TRBD1 (6 bases). Germline V gives CDR1 SGHTA, CDR2 FQGNSA. The CDR3 runs to 17 residues. The CDR3 coding sequence is TGTGCCAACAGCTTACTGACAGGAAACGCGGGGTCGTATGGCTACACCTTC. Translation: CANSLLTGNAGSYGYTF.